This TCR beta chain was sequenced for a study of blood T cell repertoires in COVID-19. Study-wide background: PBMCs, B-cell-depleted T cells, or T cells were the source of the cDNA or gDNA that made up the material.

Seattle-derived patients entered the study during active infection and were followed longitudinally. TCRdb keeps only in-frame clones here, not all; method: immunoSEQ multiplex PCR. This table has under 250,000 clones, more than 70% appearing once. Trimming took off 4 bases at V and 3 bases at J, with 13 bases between the two ends. CDR1 and CDR2 from the germline V gene are MGHDK and SYGVNS. The CDR3 is 14 residues long. This chain links TRBV25-1 with TRBJ2-7; maybe TRBD1 (5 bases). The sequencing input was peripheral blood. This clonotype was sampled from a middle-aged man with COVID-19, enrolled during active disease. As DNA, the CDR3 is TGTGCCAGCAGTGGCTTGGCAGGGTACTACGAGCAGTACTTC. It specifies CASSGLAGYYEQYF.